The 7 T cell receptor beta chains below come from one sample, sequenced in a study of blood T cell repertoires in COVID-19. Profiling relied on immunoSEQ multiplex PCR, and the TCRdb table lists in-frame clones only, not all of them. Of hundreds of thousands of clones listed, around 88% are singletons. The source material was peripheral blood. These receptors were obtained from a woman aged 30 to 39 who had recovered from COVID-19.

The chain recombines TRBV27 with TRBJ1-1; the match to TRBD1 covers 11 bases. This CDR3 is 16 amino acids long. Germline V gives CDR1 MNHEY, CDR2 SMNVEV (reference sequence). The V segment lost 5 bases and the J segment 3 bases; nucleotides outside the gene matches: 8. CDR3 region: CASSPPGQGVYTEAFF. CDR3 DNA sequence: TGTGCCAGCAGTCCCCCGGGACAGGGGGTGTACACTGAAGCTTTCTTT.

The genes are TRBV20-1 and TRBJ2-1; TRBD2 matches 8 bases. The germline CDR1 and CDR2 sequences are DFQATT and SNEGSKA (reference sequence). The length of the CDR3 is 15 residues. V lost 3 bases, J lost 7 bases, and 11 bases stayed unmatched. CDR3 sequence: CSASQPGLDENEQFF. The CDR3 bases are TGCAGTGCTAGTCAGCCGGGACTAGATGAGAATGAGCAGTTCTTC.

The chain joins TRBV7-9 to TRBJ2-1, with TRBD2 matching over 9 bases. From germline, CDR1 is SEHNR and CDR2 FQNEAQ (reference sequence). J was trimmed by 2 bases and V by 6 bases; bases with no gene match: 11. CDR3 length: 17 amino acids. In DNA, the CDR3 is TGTGCCAGCAGTCACATCAGGGCTAGCGGGGCCTACAATGAGCAGTTCTTC. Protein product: CASSHIRASGAYNEQFF.

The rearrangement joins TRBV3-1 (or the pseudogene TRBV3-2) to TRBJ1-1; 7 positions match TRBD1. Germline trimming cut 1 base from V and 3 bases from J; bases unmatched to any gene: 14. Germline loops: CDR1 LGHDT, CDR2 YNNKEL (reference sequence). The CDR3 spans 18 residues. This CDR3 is CASSQGPSSGQFDTEAFF. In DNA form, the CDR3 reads TGTGCCAGCAGCCAAGGGCCCTCCTCGGGACAGTTCGACACTGAAGCTTTCTTT.

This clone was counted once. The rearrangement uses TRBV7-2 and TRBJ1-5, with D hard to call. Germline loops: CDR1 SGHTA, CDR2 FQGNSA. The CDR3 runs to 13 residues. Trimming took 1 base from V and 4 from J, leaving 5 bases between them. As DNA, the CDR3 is TGTGCCAGCAGCTTAGATCCTAATCAGCCCCAGCATTTT. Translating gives CASSLDPNQPQHF.

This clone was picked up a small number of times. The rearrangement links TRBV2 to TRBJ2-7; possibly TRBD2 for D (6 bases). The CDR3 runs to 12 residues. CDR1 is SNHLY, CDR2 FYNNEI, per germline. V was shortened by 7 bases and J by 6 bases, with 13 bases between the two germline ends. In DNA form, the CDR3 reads TGTGCCAGCAACCCGCAGGGAGGCGAGCAGTACTTC. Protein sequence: CASNPQGGEQYF.

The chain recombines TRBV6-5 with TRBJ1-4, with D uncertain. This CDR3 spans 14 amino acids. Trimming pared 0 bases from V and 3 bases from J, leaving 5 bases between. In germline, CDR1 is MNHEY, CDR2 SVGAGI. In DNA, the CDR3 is TGTGCCAGCAGTTACTCCTTTTCTAATGAAAAACTGTTTTTT. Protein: CASSYSFSNEKLFF.